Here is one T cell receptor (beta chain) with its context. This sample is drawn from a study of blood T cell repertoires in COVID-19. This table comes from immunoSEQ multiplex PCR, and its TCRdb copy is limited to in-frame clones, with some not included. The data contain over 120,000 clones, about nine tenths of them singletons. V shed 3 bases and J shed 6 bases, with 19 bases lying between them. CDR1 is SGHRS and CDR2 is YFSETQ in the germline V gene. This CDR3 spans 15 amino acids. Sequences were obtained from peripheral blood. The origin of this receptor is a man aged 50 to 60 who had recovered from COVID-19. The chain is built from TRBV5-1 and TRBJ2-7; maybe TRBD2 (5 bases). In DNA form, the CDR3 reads TGCGCCAGCAGCTCCCTCGGGATACAAGGAGGCGAGCAGTACTTC. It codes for CASSSLGIQGGEQYF.